This T cell receptor beta chain was obtained from a study of cytomegalovirus exposure and HLA in healthy donors. Study context: Membership in the Caucasian-associated ancestry cluster was found for around 85% of approximately 430 genotyped donors.

13 Jbeta primers and 60 Vbeta primers were used for the PCR. The protocol was immunoSEQ multiplex PCR, while the TCRdb copy is restricted to in-frame clones and leaves out a portion. The sample holds roughly 120,000 clones; 65% to 80% are singletons and the top ten take around 3.2%. Germline CDR1 SEHNR, CDR2 FQNEAQ (reference sequence). Deletions cut 6 bases from V and 4 bases from J, with 12 bases between. The CDR3 runs to 13 residues. This clone showed up just a few times. Its specificity is not known. Healthy bone marrow donors made up the donor group. Notes on the study in general: Productive rates of about 87% or about 30% were seen for most TCR beta V segments in an earlier analysis.

This sequence joins TRBV7-9 and TRBJ1-1, with D possibly matching TRBD1 (6 bases). Sequenced sample: PBMCs. The receptor was isolated from a woman aged 55-69 years in good health and CMV-seropositive. The CDR3 region has the DNA TGTGCCAGCAGTCGGACAGAGGTCACTGAAGCTTTCTTT. Protein product: CASSRTEVTEAFF.